These 27 T cell receptor beta chains were sequenced from one sample in a study of blood T cell repertoires in COVID-19. Clones were read by immunoSEQ multiplex PCR, and TCRdb kept only the in-frame ones, dropping some. The sample has approximately 170,000 clones, approximately 79% seen once. The sample comprised PBMCs or T cells enriched from blood (not recorded which). These receptors were obtained from a woman in her 70s in a cohort exposed to, infected with or recovered from COVID-19 (not recorded which).

The CDR3 is CASSEASRGNQPQHF. CDR3 nucleotides: TGTGCCAGCAGTGAAGCGTCCAGGGGCAATCAGCCCCAGCATTTT. The genes are TRBV2 and TRBJ1-5; tentatively, D is TRBD1 (5 bases). Germline V gives CDR1 SNHLY, CDR2 FYNNEI. The CDR3 length is 15 residues. V was cut by 0 bases and J by 2 bases, with 8 bases left in between.

This clone was seen a few times. V is TRBV27 and J is TRBJ1-4; 11 bases align to TRBD1. Per germline, CDR1 MNHEY and CDR2 SMNVEV (reference sequence). This CDR3 contains 15 residues. V lost 1 base and J lost 8; bases outside the gene matches: 3. The CDR3 DNA sequence: TGTGCCAGCAGTTTATGGACAGGGGGCGACGAAAAACTGTTTTTT. It yields the protein CASSLWTGGDEKLFF.

This sequence joins TRBV7-2 and TRBJ1-5, with D tentatively TRBD1 (6 bases). With 4 bases removed from V and 11 bases from J, the gap between germline ends came to 15 bases. From germline, CDR1 is SGHTA and CDR2 FQGNSA. This CDR3 comprises 13 residues. The CDR3, as DNA: TGTGCCAGCAGCTACCAGGGGAATGGAGCCCAGCATTTT. Encoded protein: CASSYQGNGAQHF.

The chain couples TRBV5-3 to TRBJ1-6; D remains ambiguous. TRBV5-3 falls under the ORF class, with uncertain function. The CDR3 has 14 amino acids. Trimming took off 1 base at V and 4 bases at J, with 6 bases between the two ends. The CDR3 region has the DNA TGTGCCAGAAGCTTGCCGGTTTATAATTCACCCCTCCACTTT. This sequence encodes CARSLPVYNSPLHF.

The chain is built from TRBV7-9 and TRBJ2-5, with D perhaps matching TRBD1 (6 bases). CDR3 length: 19 residues. Germline CDR1 SEHNR, CDR2 FQNEAQ (reference sequence). Trimming left V 5 bases short and J 5 bases short, with 30 bases between. The CDR3 DNA reads TGTGCCAGCAGCATAATATCGGGCCCAGGGGCAGGGGTCGGGGAGACCCAGTACTTC. This translates into CASSIISGPGAGVGETQYF. Looking up the rest from reference TRBV7-9 and TRBJ2-5 gives the full variable domain: DTGVSQNPRHKITKRGQNVTFRCDPISEHNRLYWYRQTLGQGPEFLTYFQNEAQLEKSRLLSDRFSAERPKGSFSTLEIQRTEQGDSAMYLCASSIISGPGAGVGETQYFGPGTRLLVL.

This clone showed up just once. This chain uses TRBV5-1 with TRBJ1-1; D is perhaps TRBD1 (5 bases). The CDR3 spans 15 residues. Germline CDR1 reads SGHRS; CDR2 reads YFSETQ. V was clipped by 0 bases and J by 4 bases, with 13 bases between them. CDR3 sequence reads: CASSLAAGSGTEAFF. In DNA form, the CDR3 reads TGCGCCAGCAGCTTGGCCGCAGGGTCGGGCACTGAAGCTTTCTTT.

The chain uses TRBV6-5 and TRBJ2-7; a weak D match, TRBD1 (5 bases). Germline V lookup: CDR1 MNHEY, CDR2 SVGAGI. V lost 0 bases to trimming and J lost 0 bases, with 12 bases between them. The length of the CDR3 is 16 residues. CDR3 amino acids: CASSYSGQVASYEQYF. In nucleotides, the CDR3 is TGTGCCAGCAGTTACTCGGGGCAGGTGGCCTCCTACGAGCAGTACTTC.

The genes are TRBV7-8 and TRBJ1-6, with unresolved D. The V gene's germline CDR1 is SGHVS and CDR2 FQNEAQ. The CDR3 covers 14 residues. V was pared by 1 base and J by 8 bases, with 9 bases between. The CDR3 here is CASSLVSRDSPLHF. The DNA of the CDR3 is TGTGCCAGCAGCTTAGTTTCCCGGGATTCACCCCTCCACTTT.

The chain uses TRBV5-1 and TRBJ2-7, with D possibly matching TRBD2 (5 bases). CDR1 and CDR2 from the germline V gene are SGHRS and YFSETQ. The CDR3 totals 14 residues. The V gene lost 4 bases and the J gene lost 6 bases, with 17 bases spanning the gap. In DNA form, the CDR3 reads TGCGCCAGCAGCGAACTACTTGAGGGATCCGAGCAGTACTTC. Its translation is CASSELLEGSEQYF.

The chain has TRBV4-1 and TRBJ1-6, with D unclear. This CDR3 is built from 17 residues. Germline lookup yields CDR1 MGHRA and CDR2 YSYEKL. The germline V and J ends were trimmed by 0 bases and 0 bases, with 9 bases remaining between them. CDR3 nucleotides: TGCGCCAGCAGCCAAGATACGGAGAGCTCCTATAATTCACCCCTCCACTTT. Amino acids: CASSQDTESSYNSPLHF.

DNA for the CDR3: TGTGCCAGCAGCGTTCAACAGAACACTGAAGCTTTCTTT. It is translated as CASSVQQNTEAFF. This chain connects TRBV9 to TRBJ1-1; no reliable D call. CDR1 is SGDLS, CDR2 YYNGEE, per germline. This CDR3 region has 13 residues. V was clipped by 2 bases and J by 1 base, with 6 bases between them.

This chain connects TRBV23-1 to TRBJ2-2; TRBD1 might be the D (5 bases). TRBV23-1 is marked as an open reading frame, function uncertain. The CDR3 is 14 residues long. Trimming pared 3 bases from V and 5 bases from J, leaving 10 bases between. The CDR3 DNA reads as TGCGCCAGCAGTCAGAGCAGGGTTACCGGGGAGCTGTTTTTT. Its translation is CASSQSRVTGELFF.

This clone was seen more than once but under ten times. The rearrangement links TRBV7-2 to TRBJ2-7, with 8 bases that match TRBD1. V was clipped by 6 bases and J by 4 bases; unmatched bases: 11. Germline assignment: CDR1 SGHTA and CDR2 FQGNSA. The CDR3 covers 15 residues. The CDR3 region is CASSQSFGQGYEQYF. In DNA, the CDR3 is TGTGCCAGCAGTCAAAGCTTTGGACAGGGTTACGAGCAGTACTTC.

The chain combines TRBV2 with TRBJ2-3; D call uncertain. Trimming stripped 3 bases from V and 0 bases from J, with 7 bases between. The CDR3 totals 14 residues. In germline, CDR1 is SNHLY, CDR2 FYNNEI. The CDR3 spells CASSDSSSTDTQYF. In DNA form, the CDR3 reads TGTGCCAGCAGTGACAGTTCTAGCACAGATACGCAGTATTTT. Full variable domain (outside the CDR3, taken from reference TRBV2 and TRBJ2-3): EPEVTQTPSHQVTQMGQEVILRCVPISNHLYFYWYRQILGQKVEFLVSFYNNEISEKSEIFDDQFSVERPDGSNFTLKIRSTKLEDSAMYFCASSDSSSTDTQYFGPGTRLTVL.

The rearrangement joins TRBV28 to TRBJ1-2, with D perhaps matching TRBD1 (6 bases). Trimming took 4 bases from V and 3 from J, leaving 30 bases between them. This CDR3 region has 20 residues. The germline CDR1 and CDR2 sequences are MDHEN and SYDVKM. CDR3 sequence reads: CASSSIKGGRKMRKDYGYTF. The CDR3 nucleotides read TGTGCCAGCAGTTCGATCAAGGGGGGGCGTAAAATGCGAAAGGACTATGGCTACACCTTC.

A few counts support this clone. The rearrangement joins TRBV4-2 to TRBJ2-2; TRBD1 matches at 7 bases. The CDR3 has 14 residues. The germline V gene has CDR1 LGHNA and CDR2 YNFKEQ. J gave up 5 bases and V 5 bases, and 5 bases lay outside the gene matches. CDR3 protein: CASSLVTGTGELFF. The CDR3 region has the DNA TGTGCCAGCAGCTTAGTGACAGGGACCGGGGAGCTGTTTTTT.

The CDR3 sequence is CASSERGTENNQPQHF. In DNA form, the CDR3 reads TGTGCCAGCAGTGAAAGAGGGACAGAAAACAATCAGCCCCAGCATTTT. The V call is TRBV6-1, the J call TRBJ1-5; the match to TRBD1 covers 7 bases. Unmatched junction bases numbered 7, after V lost 2 bases and J lost 3 bases. Germline loops: CDR1 MNHNS, CDR2 SASEGT. This CDR3 contains 16 residues.

This chain connects TRBV3-1 (or the pseudogene TRBV3-2) to TRBJ2-7; TRBD2 might be the D (5 bases). Trimming removed 0 bases from V and 4 bases from J, with 10 bases in between. Germline V lookup: CDR1 LGHDT, CDR2 YNNKEL (reference sequence). CDR3 length: 14 amino acids. CDR3: CASSQDPRAYEQYF. The CDR3 nucleotides are TGTGCCAGCAGCCAAGATCCGCGGGCGTACGAGCAGTACTTC.

The chain uses TRBV7-9 and TRBJ2-1; 9 bases match TRBD2. This CDR3 contains 16 residues. In germline, CDR1 is SEHNR, CDR2 FQNEAQ (reference sequence). The V segment lost 5 bases and the J segment 8 bases; nucleotides outside the gene matches: 13. The DNA of the CDR3 is TGTGCCAGCAGCGCCGGGACTAGCCTACTAGTGGATGAGCAGTTCTTC. The encoded protein is CASSAGTSLLVDEQFF. The variable domain in full, with the rest retrieved from reference TRBV7-9 and TRBJ2-1, is DTGVSQNPRHKITKRGQNVTFRCDPISEHNRLYWYRQTLGQGPEFLTYFQNEAQLEKSRLLSDRFSAERPKGSFSTLEIQRTEQGDSAMYLCASSAGTSLLVDEQFFGPGTRLTVL.

This rearrangement joins TRBV28 to TRBJ2-5; D gene unclear. This CDR3 has 16 residues. CDR1 and CDR2 (germline): MDHEN, SYDVKM. The germline V and J ends were trimmed by 3 bases and 1 base, with 15 bases remaining between them. The CDR3 spells CASSFSQASFQETQYF. The CDR3, as DNA: TGTGCCAGCAGTTTCTCCCAGGCGTCCTTCCAAGAGACCCAGTACTTC.

This clone has a single count. This chain connects TRBV5-1 to TRBJ2-3; no reliable D call. Germline V lookup: CDR1 SGHRS, CDR2 YFSETQ. Trimming took off 0 bases at V and 0 bases at J, with 8 bases between the two ends. The CDR3 length is 15 residues. CDR3 sequence reads: CASSLALASTDTQYF. CDR3 nucleotide sequence: TGCGCCAGCAGCTTGGCCTTAGCTAGCACAGATACGCAGTATTTT.

Written as DNA, the CDR3 is TGTGCCAGCAGTTACCCCGGGGGAGACACCGGGGAGCTGTTTTTT. Encoded protein: CASSYPGGDTGELFF. This chain connects TRBV6-2 or TRBV6-3 to TRBJ2-2; TRBD2 might be the D (6 bases). The germline gives CDR1 MNHEY, CDR2 SVGEGT. CDR3 length: 15 residues. V was pared by 2 bases and J by 3 bases, with 10 bases between.

Only one count was recorded for this clone. The V gene is TRBV19, the J gene TRBJ1-6, with D possibly being TRBD1 (5 bases). Trimming took off 3 bases at V and 8 bases at J, with 17 bases between the two ends. Germline CDR1 LNHDA, CDR2 SQIVND (reference sequence). The CDR3 sequence is 16 residues long. The CDR3 DNA reads as TGTGCCAGTAGTATCGGGTTACAGGTTACTGATTCACCCCTCCACTTT. It yields the protein CASSIGLQVTDSPLHF.

The V gene is TRBV10-3, the J gene TRBJ1-2; 9 positions agree with TRBD1. The CDR3 length is 15 residues. V was clipped by 3 bases and J by 3 bases; unmatched bases: 5. CDR1 and CDR2 from the germline V gene are ENHRY and SYGVKD. The CDR3 loop is CAISEPGQGYYGYTF. CDR3 sequence (DNA): TGTGCCATCAGTGAACCCGGACAGGGGTACTATGGCTACACCTTC.

V is TRBV28 and J is TRBJ2-6, with a tentative D call TRBD2 (6 bases). In germline, CDR1 is MDHEN, CDR2 SYDVKM. The CDR3 runs to 19 residues. The V gene lost 5 bases and the J gene lost 2 bases, with 22 bases spanning the gap. This CDR3 is CASSQPDWRGLPGANVLTF. The CDR3 DNA reads as TGTGCCAGCAGTCAGCCCGACTGGCGGGGCCTCCCTGGGGCCAACGTCCTGACTTTC.

As DNA, the CDR3 is TGTGCCAGCAGCCAAGGCGTAGGGACTAGTCTTTATGAGCAGTTCTTC. Its translation: CASSQGVGTSLYEQFF. The chain carries TRBV14 and TRBJ2-1; 8 nucleotides match TRBD2. Germline CDR1 reads SGHDN; CDR2 reads FVKESK. V gave up 1 base and J gave up 8 bases; unmatched junction bases: 10. The CDR3 runs 16 residues.

J is TRBJ2-1 and V is TRBV11-2, with D possibly matching TRBD1 (5 bases). CDR3 size: 15 residues. V was clipped by 2 bases and J by 0 bases, with 8 bases between them. Per the germline V gene, CDR1 is SGHAT and CDR2 is FQNNGV. The CDR3 spells CASSLQGGSYNEQFF. CDR3 DNA: TGTGCCAGCAGCTTACAGGGTGGCTCCTACAATGAGCAGTTCTTC. Combining the CDR3 with reference TRBV11-2 and TRBJ2-1 gives the whole variable domain EAGVAQSPRYKIIEKRQSVAFWCNPISGHATLYWYQQILGQGPKLLIQFQNNGVVDDSQLPKDRFSAERLKGVDSTLKIQPAKLEDSAVYLCASSLQGGSYNEQFFGPGTRLTVL.